This T cell receptor beta chain is drawn from a study of blood T cell repertoires in COVID-19. For the study at large: Samples representing acute and convalescent COVID-19 were sourced from the United States, Italy and Spain. The analysed material was cDNA or gDNA that came from T cells, B-cell-depleted T cells, or PBMCs.

In the original analysis: Estimation of nucleated cell counts was performed using reference gene primer amplification. Some clones are missing from TCRdb's copy, which holds only in-frame ones; the method was immunoSEQ multiplex PCR. V, J and clone size were drawn from that table, and D and trimming were deduced from the DNA. The sample records 340,000 or so clones, around 80% being singletons. Germline V gene lookup returns CDR1 SGHTA and CDR2 FQGNSA. V shed 4 bases and J 0 bases; nucleotides not matched to a gene: 8. This CDR3 is 16 amino acids long. The clonotype was recovered from a man younger than 40 with active or convalescent COVID-19. This sequence joins TRBV7-2 and TRBJ2-5, with 7 bases identical to TRBD1. What was sequenced was peripheral blood. The CDR3, as DNA: TGTGCCAGCAGCTCACTGACAGGGTTATACCAAGAGACCCAGTACTTC. This codes for CASSSLTGLYQETQYF.